Listed below are T cell receptor beta chains from one sample, sequenced in a study of blood T cell repertoires in COVID-19. Method: immunoSEQ multiplex PCR; TCRdb's copy keeps in-frame clones and lacks some. In the table there are under 65,000 clones, 75% to 85% of which are singletons. The sequenced material came from peripheral blood. The source is a man in his sixties with COVID-19, enrolled during active disease. Both conserved end residues are part of each CDR3. A D gene is named only where the DNA matches it firmly. Size tells how often a clone was seen (once, few, many) or the class of an expanded clone, and some rows leave it out.

-,15,TRBJ2-7,TRBV6-5,-,CASTPSEARGYEQYF,TGTGCCAGCACTCCCTCCGAGGCCAGGGGTTACGAGCAGTACTTC
few,14,TRBJ1-6,TRBV6-6,-,CASSNNGGSSPLHF,TGTGCCAGCAGTAACAACGGCGGGAGTTCACCCCTCCACTTT
-,14,TRBJ2-3,TRBV5-4,TRBD2,CASSFGLASDTQYF,TGTGCCAGCAGCTTTGGACTAGCGTCAGATACGCAGTATTTT
-,10,TRBJ2-1,TRBV18,-,CASSGAEQFF,TGTGCCAGCTCAGGGGCCGAGCAGTTCTTC
-,14,TRBJ1-3,TRBV4-3,TRBD1,CASSSGGSGNTIYF,TGCGCCAGCAGCTCAGGGGGCTCTGGAAACACCATATATTTT
-,14,TRBJ2-7,TRBV7-3,-,CASSLGGTTYEQYF,TGTGCCAGCAGCTTAGGCGGGACCACCTACGAGCAGTACTTC
-,14,TRBJ2-5,TRBV9,TRBD2,CASSPPGGAKTQYF,TGTGCCAGCAGCCCCCCGGGGGGGGCCAAGACCCAGTACTTC
-,15,TRBJ2-7,TRBV7-2,-,CASSLSASATYEQYF,TGTGCCAGCAGCTTATCGGCTAGCGCTACCTACGAGCAGTACTTC
few,15,TRBJ2-1,TRBV3-1/TRBV3-2,TRBD2,CASRLGLAGLDEQFF,TGTGCCAGCAGACTGGGACTAGCGGGACTGGATGAGCAGTTCTTC
-,11,TRBJ1-2,TRBV5-1,TRBD1,CASSRDRFYTF,TGCGCCAGCAGCAGGGACAGGTTCTACACCTTC
few,11,TRBJ1-5,TRBV21-1,-,CASSPNQPQHF,TGTGCCAGCAGCCCTAATCAGCCCCAGCATTTT
-,13,TRBJ2-7,TRBV12-5,-,CASGLGVNYEQYF,TGTGCTAGTGGTTTAGGGGTCAACTACGAGCAGTACTTC
-,14,TRBJ2-7,TRBV18,-,CASSPKLDSYEQYF,TGTGCCAGCTCACCTAAACTGGACAGCTACGAGCAGTACTTC
-,13,TRBJ2-2,TRBV30,TRBD1,CACTGGLTGELFF,TGTGCCTGTACAGGGGGCCTCACCGGGGAGCTGTTTTTT
-,14,TRBJ1-1,TRBV7-9,-,CASSLDRVDTEAFF,TGTGCCAGCAGCTTAGATCGGGTCGACACTGAAGCTTTCTTT
-,13,TRBJ1-5,TRBV30,-,CAWSGGGVQPQHF,TGTGCCTGGAGTGGAGGCGGGGTCCAGCCCCAGCATTTT
-,16,TRBJ1-6,TRBV6-5,-,CASSSSPGSRGSPLHF,TGTGCCAGCAGTTCCTCCCCCGGGTCACGGGGGTCACCCCTCCACTTT
-,15,TRBJ2-7,TRBV11-2,TRBD1,CASSLSTGGGYEQYF,TGTGCCAGCAGCTTATCCACAGGGGGCGGTTACGAGCAGTACTTC
-,12,TRBJ1-2,TRBV7-9,-,CASSPQAGGYTF,TGTGCCAGCAGCCCGCAGGCAGGAGGCTACACCTTC
-,16,TRBJ1-2,TRBV7-9,-,CASSLPWGDLDYGYTF,TGTGCCAGCAGCTTACCCTGGGGGGATCTGGACTATGGCTACACCTTC
-,12,TRBJ2-7,TRBV30,TRBD1,CAWSVSGGGQYF,TGTGCCTGGAGTGTTTCAGGGGGCGGGCAGTACTTC
-,18,TRBJ1-4,TRBV11-2,-,CASSRGPGRFSTNEKLFF,TGTGCCAGCAGCAGAGGGCCCGGCCGGTTCTCAACTAATGAAAAACTGTTTTTT
-,16,TRBJ2-5,TRBV7-9,TRBD2,CASSWRGGLLGETQYF,TGTGCCAGCAGCTGGCGGGGGGGTCTTTTAGGAGAGACCCAGTACTTC
-,13,TRBJ1-1,TRBV14,-,CASSQVILTEAFF,TGTGCCAGCAGCCAAGTAATCCTCACTGAAGCTTTCTTT
-,13,TRBJ1-1,TRBV4-1,-,CASSQAVGTEAFF,TGCGCCAGCAGCCAGGCGGTGGGCACTGAAGCTTTCTTT
-,18,TRBJ1-4,TRBV6-2/TRBV6-3,TRBD1,CASSYSISGGEANEKLFF,TGTGCCAGCAGTTACTCGATCTCAGGGGGCGAGGCTAATGAAAAACTGTTTTTT
-,16,TRBJ2-1,TRBV7-2,-,CASSLMGRMEGDEQFF,TGTGCCAGCAGCTTAATGGGCCGAATGGAGGGAGATGAGCAGTTCTTC
-,14,TRBJ1-2,TRBV7-2,TRBD1,CASRMPGQEPGYTF,TGTGCCAGCAGAATGCCGGGACAGGAGCCTGGCTACACCTTC
-,16,TRBJ2-2,TRBV10-1,-,CASSEDGGAIPGELFF,TGCGCCAGCAGTGAGGATGGGGGGGCGATCCCCGGGGAGCTGTTTTTT
once,18,TRBJ2-5,TRBV11-3,-,CASSLDGARLETQETQYF,TGTGCCAGCAGCTTAGATGGGGCCCGACTAGAGACCCAAGAGACCCAGTACTTC
-,15,TRBJ2-7,TRBV18,TRBD1,CASSPGDRASYEQYF,TGTGCCAGCTCACCGGGGGACAGGGCCTCCTACGAGCAGTACTTC
-,15,TRBJ2-1,TRBV5-1,-,CASSLAGESYNEQFF,TGCGCCAGCAGCTTGGCGGGAGAGTCCTACAATGAGCAGTTCTTC
-,15,TRBJ2-7,TRBV5-6,-,CASSSGLGKSYEQYF,TGTGCCAGCAGCTCCGGACTGGGGAAATCCTACGAGCAGTACTTC
-,12,TRBJ2-3,TRBV6-5,-,CASQGSTDTQYF,TGTGCCAGCCAGGGTAGCACAGATACGCAGTATTTT
-,14,TRBJ2-5,TRBV14,-,CASSGDGGWKTQYF,TGTGCCAGCAGTGGAGACGGAGGGTGGAAGACCCAGTACTTC
-,15,TRBJ1-5,TRBV6-5,TRBD1,CASNRDRGQSQPQHF,TGTGCCAGCAACCGGGACAGGGGACAGAGTCAGCCCCAGCATTTT
once,12,TRBJ2-1,TRBV29-1,TRBD1,CSTWDRGNEQFF,TGCAGCACCTGGGACAGGGGAAATGAGCAGTTCTTC
-,18,TRBJ2-2,TRBV2,TRBD1,CASSEPGGRQGRTGELFF,TGTGCCAGCAGTGAACCGGGTGGGCGACAGGGGAGGACCGGGGAGCTGTTTTTT
-,11,TRBJ1-1,TRBV12-3/TRBV12-4,-,CASSLTDPAFF,TGTGCCAGCAGCCTGACAGATCCTGCTTTCTTT
-,16,TRBJ1-2,TRBV30,TRBD1,CAWRTGGVSANYGYTF,TGTGCCTGGAGGACAGGGGGGGTATCCGCTAACTATGGCTACACCTTC